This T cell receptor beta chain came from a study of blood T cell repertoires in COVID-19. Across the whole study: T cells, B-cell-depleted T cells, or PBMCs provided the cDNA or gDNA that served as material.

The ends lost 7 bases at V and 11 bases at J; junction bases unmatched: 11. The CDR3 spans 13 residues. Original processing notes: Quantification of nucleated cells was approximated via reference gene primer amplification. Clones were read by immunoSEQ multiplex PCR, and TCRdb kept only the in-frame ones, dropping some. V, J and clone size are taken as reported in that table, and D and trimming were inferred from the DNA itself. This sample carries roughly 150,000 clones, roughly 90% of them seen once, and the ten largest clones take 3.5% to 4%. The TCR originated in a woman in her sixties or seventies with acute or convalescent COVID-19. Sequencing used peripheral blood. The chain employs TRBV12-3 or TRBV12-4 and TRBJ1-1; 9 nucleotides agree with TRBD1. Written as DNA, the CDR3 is TGTGCCAGCAACCCCCACAGGGGGCTAGCGGCTTTCTTT. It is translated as CASNPHRGLAAFF.